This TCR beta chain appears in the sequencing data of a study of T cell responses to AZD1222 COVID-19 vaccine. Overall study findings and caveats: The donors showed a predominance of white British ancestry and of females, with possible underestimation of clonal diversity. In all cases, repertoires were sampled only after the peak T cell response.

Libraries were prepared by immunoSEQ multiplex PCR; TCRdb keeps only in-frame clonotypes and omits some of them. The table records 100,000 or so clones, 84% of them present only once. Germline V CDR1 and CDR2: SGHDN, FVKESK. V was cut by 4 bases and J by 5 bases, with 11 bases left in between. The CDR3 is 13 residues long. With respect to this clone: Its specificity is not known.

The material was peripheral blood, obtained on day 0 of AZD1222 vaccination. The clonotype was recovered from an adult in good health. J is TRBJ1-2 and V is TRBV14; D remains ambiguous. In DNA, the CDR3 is TGTGCCAGCAGCCCCGAAGACCGGTATGGCTACACCTTC. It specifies CASSPEDRYGYTF. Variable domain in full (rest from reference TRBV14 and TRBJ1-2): EAGVTQFPSHSVIEKGQTVTLRCDPISGHDNLYWYRRVMGKEIKFLLHFVKESKQDESGMPNNRFLAERTGGTYSTLKVQPAELEDSGVYFCASSPEDRYGYTFGSGTRLTVV.